The clone carrying this T cell receptor beta chain was seen a single time. This entry is derived from a study of blood T cells in healthy people across ages. PBMCs, at least 6 million per sample, were isolated. Then a second PCR, running roughly 7 to 11 cycles, was carried out with a sample-barcoded 5' primer and a J-beta primer mix. Tagging of each cDNA molecule was performed by a template-switch adaptor with 12 random nucleotides. From the 5' RACE reads, TCRdb called clonotypes with MiXCR, one entry per CDR3 protein. The profile shows approximately 800,000 distinct CDR3 sequences, 56% of them singletons. CDR3 length equals 13 residues. Germline CDR1 SGHNT, CDR2 YENEEA. Trimming removed 5 bases from V and 5 bases from J, with 11 bases in between.

The specimen sequenced was blood. The chain recombines TRBV11-3 with TRBJ2-3; no reliable D call. The receptor comes from a man aged 35 to 55 in good health. DNA for the CDR3: TGTGCCAGCAGCGTAACAGCTGGAGATACGCAGTATTTT. Protein: CASSVTAGDTQYF.